The 23 T cell receptor beta chains reported below all come from one sample, sequenced in a study of blood T cell repertoires in COVID-19. Measured with immunoSEQ multiplex PCR; TCRdb has only the in-frame clones, and not every one. This table holds under 300,000 clones, about nine tenths found once. The specimen sequenced was PBMCs or T cells enriched from blood (not recorded which). The receptors here all came from a woman aged 40-49 years with acute COVID-19.

This sequence joins TRBV7-6 and TRBJ2-7, with 8 nucleotides matching TRBD2. The CDR3 has 15 residues. Germline-derived CDR1 and CDR2 are SGHVS and FNYEAQ. V trimming: 2 bases; J trimming: 3 bases; junction bases outside the gene matches: 6. The CDR3 bases are TGTGCCAGCAGCTTATTCCGGGGGGGCTTCTACGAGCAGTACTTC. Its protein product is CASSLFRGGFYEQYF.

CDR3 coding DNA: TGTGCCATCAGTGAGGGCAATTCACCCCTCCACTTT. It specifies CAISEGNSPLHF. V usage is TRBV10-3 and J usage is TRBJ1-6; no clear D gene. The V end lost 2 bases, the J end lost 7 bases, and 3 bases lay between the germline ends. This CDR3 region has 12 residues. Germline lookup yields CDR1 ENHRY and CDR2 SYGVKD.

This chain connects TRBV9 to TRBJ1-6; D remains unclear. Trimming stripped 0 bases from V and 3 bases from J, with 10 bases between. This CDR3 comprises 16 residues. Germline CDR1 SGDLS, CDR2 YYNGEE. The CDR3 DNA reads TGTGCCAGCAGCGTAGACGACCTAGTCTATAATTCACCCCTCCACTTT. Amino acids: CASSVDDLVYNSPLHF.

The chain carries TRBV6-2 or TRBV6-3 and TRBJ2-5; D may be TRBD2 (6 bases). The germline V and J ends were trimmed by 5 bases and 4 bases, with 14 bases remaining between them. The germline V gene encodes CDR1 MNHEY and CDR2 SVGEGT. The CDR3 extends over 14 amino acids. This chain's CDR3 is CASSPRLGGETQYF. Here the CDR3 DNA reads TGTGCCAGCAGTCCCCGACTAGGCGGAGAGACCCAGTACTTC.

V gene TRBV30 combines with J gene TRBJ1-2; 11 positions match TRBD1. The germline CDR1 and CDR2 sequences are GTSNPN and SVGIG (reference sequence). V lost 1 base to trimming and J lost 7 bases; unmatched junction nucleotides: 2. The CDR3 runs to 13 residues. CDR3 residues: CAWSAGQGGGYTF. For the CDR3, the DNA is TGTGCCTGGAGTGCGGGACAGGGGGGTGGCTACACCTTC.

This clone was counted once. V and J are TRBV2 and TRBJ1-6; TRBD1 aligns across 7 bases. The CDR3 length is 14 residues. CDR1 and CDR2 (germline): SNHLY, FYNNEI. With 7 bases clipped from V and 6 bases from J, the junction kept 6 bases outside the gene matches. CDR3 bases: TGTGCCAGCATTGGGGACAGAAGTAATTCACCCCTCCACTTT. Protein sequence: CASIGDRSNSPLHF.

This chain uses TRBV30 with TRBJ1-2, with D possibly TRBD1 on 5 matching bases. Per the germline V gene, CDR1 is GTSNPN and CDR2 is SVGIG (reference sequence). This CDR3 contains 12 residues. Trimming removed 5 bases at V and 2 bases at J, with 9 bases between. DNA for the CDR3: TGTGCCTGGGCCTCAGGGAACTATGGCTACACCTTC. Translating it yields CAWASGNYGYTF.

The gene calls are TRBV15 and TRBJ2-5; TRBD1 matches 9 bases. V was pared by 1 base and J by 5 bases, with 5 bases of the junction left unmatched. There are 15 residues in the CDR3. CDR1 is LNHNV, CDR2 YYDKDF, per germline (reference sequence). The chain's CDR3 is CATSRVRTGAETQYF. The CDR3 DNA follows: TGTGCCACCAGCAGAGTCCGGACAGGGGCCGAGACCCAGTACTTC.

The V and J genes are TRBV7-2 and TRBJ1-2; D might be TRBD1 (6 bases). The germline V and J ends were trimmed by 2 bases and 0 bases, with 10 bases remaining between them. The CDR3 length is 15 residues. In germline, CDR1 is SGHTA, CDR2 FQGNSA. CDR3 nucleotide sequence: TGTGCCAGCAGCTTAAGGGGGACAACTAACTATGGCTACACCTTC. Translating gives CASSLRGTTNYGYTF.

The CDR3 loop reads CANNSPGSMNTEAFF. The CDR3 coding sequence is TGTGCCAACAATAGTCCGGGATCGATGAACACTGAAGCTTTCTTT. V and J are TRBV5-8 and TRBJ1-1; no clear D. The CDR3 consists of 15 residues. The germline V gene encodes CDR1 SGHTS and CDR2 YDEGEE. V lost 9 bases and J 0 bases, leaving 18 bases between the germline ends.

This rearrangement joins TRBV4-2 to TRBJ2-4; D remains ambiguous. The CDR3 covers 17 residues. Germline V CDR1 and CDR2: LGHNA, YNFKEQ. Deletions cut 1 base from V and 0 bases from J, with 13 bases between. CDR3 DNA: TGTGCCAGCAGCCAAGGAATTGGTAGATTAGCCAAAAACATTCAGTACTTC. As protein: CASSQGIGRLAKNIQYF.

J is TRBJ1-6 and V is TRBV19, with a possible D match to TRBD1 (5 bases). Trimming removed 3 bases at V and 9 bases at J, with 9 bases between. Looked up from germline, CDR1 is LNHDA and CDR2 is SQIVND (reference sequence). CDR3 length: 13 amino acids. CDR3 coding DNA: TGTGCCAGTAGTATCTCGGGGGGTTCACCCCTCCACTTT. As protein: CASSISGGSPLHF.

The chain has TRBV5-1 and TRBJ2-7; TRBD2 is a possible D gene (5 bases). The CDR3 consists of 13 residues. Trimming left V 1 base short and J 3 bases short, with 8 bases between. Germline CDR1 SGHRS, CDR2 YFSETQ. The DNA of the CDR3 is TGCGCCAGCAGCTTGACCGGGGACTACGAGCAGTACGTC. Residues: CASSLTGDYEQYV.

The chain joins TRBV12-3 or TRBV12-4 to TRBJ2-7, with a weak D call TRBD1 (6 bases). V dropped 11 bases and J dropped 3 bases, with 17 bases sitting between them. The CDR3 length is 13 residues. The CDR3 DNA is TGTGCCTCGGGGACATGGGGCGACTACGAGCAGTACTTC. Translation gives CASGTWGDYEQYF.

V is TRBV7-2 and J is TRBJ1-5; D unclear. V lost 6 bases and J lost 2, with 14 bases in between. Germline-derived CDR1 and CDR2 are SGHTA and FQGNSA. This CDR3 has 15 amino acids. The CDR3 protein is CASSWVDGGNQPQHF. CDR3 bases: TGTGCCAGCAGTTGGGTAGACGGGGGCAATCAGCCCCAGCATTTT.

DNA for the CDR3: TGTGCCAGCGGCAGGAACTACAATGAGCAGTTCTTC. It translates to CASGRNYNEQFF. This rearrangement joins TRBV6-5 to TRBJ2-1; D is ambiguous. Germline V CDR1 and CDR2: MNHEY, SVGAGI. This CDR3 has 12 amino acids. V was clipped by 8 bases and J by 3 bases, with 8 bases between them.

This CDR3 is CASSVPGLDSTDTQYF. Here the CDR3 DNA reads TGTGCCAGCAGTGTGCCGGGACTGGATAGCACAGATACGCAGTATTTT. This chain uses TRBV2 with TRBJ2-3, with D possibly matching TRBD2 (6 bases). The V gene's germline CDR1 is SNHLY and CDR2 FYNNEI. Trimming removed 4 bases at V and 0 bases at J, with 14 bases between. The CDR3 covers 16 residues.

This rearrangement joins TRBV18 to TRBJ1-2; 7 nucleotides match TRBD1. This CDR3 is 12 amino acids long. The germline V gene encodes CDR1 KGHSH and CDR2 LQKENI. Trimming removed 5 bases from V and 5 bases from J; junction bases left unmatched: 2. CDR3: CASSSTGYGYTF. The CDR3 DNA sequence: TGTGCCAGCTCATCGACAGGGTATGGCTACACCTTC. The full variable domain, in which reference TRBV18 and TRBJ1-2 provide the parts outside the CDR3, is NAGVMQNPRHLVRRRGQEARLRCSPMKGHSHVYWYRQLPEEGLKFMVYLQKENIIDESGMPKERFSAEFPKEGPSILRIQQVVRGDSAAYFCASSSTGYGYTFGSGTRLTVV.

The chain combines TRBV5-1 with TRBJ2-5; maybe TRBD1 (6 bases). This CDR3 has 15 amino acids. CDR1 and CDR2 from the germline V gene are SGHRS and YFSETQ. Trimming took off 4 bases at V and 2 bases at J, with 15 bases between the two ends. CDR3: CASSATDRLQETQYF. CDR3 in DNA: TGCGCCAGCAGCGCGACTGACAGGCTTCAAGAGACCCAGTACTTC.

This sequence joins TRBV9 and TRBJ1-3; D might be TRBD1 (6 bases). The CDR3 extends over 14 amino acids. In germline, CDR1 is SGDLS, CDR2 YYNGEE. V gave up 4 bases and J gave up 7 bases, with 15 bases separating them. In DNA, the CDR3 is TGTGCCAGCAGCACACCGGGGGGGGCGAACACCATATATTTT. This codes for CASSTPGGANTIYF.

The chain combines TRBV12-5 with TRBJ2-1, with D perhaps matching TRBD2 (6 bases). The germline V and J ends were trimmed by 7 bases and 0 bases, with 10 bases remaining between them. Germline lookup yields CDR1 LGHNT and CDR2 FRNRAP. The CDR3 covers 14 residues. Here the CDR3 DNA reads TGTGCTAGTGCCCCCGGGAGCTCCTACAATGAGCAGTTCTTC. It specifies CASAPGSSYNEQFF. The whole variable domain, remainder taken from reference TRBV12-5 and TRBJ2-1, is DARVTQTPRHKVTEMGQEVTMRCQPILGHNTVFWYRQTMMQGLELLAYFRNRAPLDDSGMPKDRFSAEMPDATLATLKIQPSEPRDSAVYFCASAPGSSYNEQFFGPGTRLTVL.

This sequence joins TRBV11-3 and TRBJ1-1, with TRBD1 identical over 8 bases. V trimming: 6 bases; J trimming: 3 bases; junction bases outside the gene matches: 15. In germline, CDR1 is SGHNT, CDR2 YENEEA. The CDR3 spans 17 residues. The CDR3 nucleotides read TGTGCCAGCAGTGGACAGGGAAAGTCGGTGACGGACACTGAAGCTTTCTTT. This translates into CASSGQGKSVTDTEAFF.

The table lists this clone with a few counts. The V call is TRBV5-1, the J call TRBJ2-1; D not resolved. The CDR3 covers 11 residues. The V end lost 2 bases, the J end lost 6 bases, and 3 bases lay between the germline ends. Per the germline V gene, CDR1 is SGHRS and CDR2 is YFSETQ. DNA for the CDR3: TGCGCCAGCAGCTTCGTCAATGAGCAGTTCTTC. Protein: CASSFVNEQFF.